Described below is a single T cell receptor (beta chain) sequence and its context. Its antigen has not been determined. Per-nucleotide qualities are absent, and no much larger clonotype sits a single base away. Patients chosen for sequencing had shown expansion of CD8+CD57+ cells by flow cytometry. Every patient had a diagnosis of severe acquired aplastic anemia based on International Study of Aplastic Anemia and Agranulocytosis and Camitta criteria. No patient had received any therapy when blood was sampled. The study deep-sequenced TCR repertoires of sorted CD4+ and CD8+ blood T cells from severe aplastic anemia patients and healthy subjects. Patients were enrolled in the USA under clinicaltrials.gov protocols 00001620, 01623167, 00001397, 00071045, 00081523 and 00961064. Ficoll-Paque density gradient centrifugation was used to isolate peripheral blood mononuclear cells. Before DNA was extracted, CD4+ and CD8+ T cells were sorted using either FACS or magnetic beads.

TCR beta VDJ combination and CDR3 sequence profiling used genomic DNA as the template. An Illumina HiSeq 2000 was the platform used for TCR repertoire sequencing. The study's processing was this. Repertoires were assessed using TRBV/TRBJ rearrangement plots, CDR3 size and DJ length profiles, and Simpson's diversity index. The immunodominant clone was defined as the most abundant DNA sequence in deep sequencing data. CDR3 amino acid sequences were screened for sharing across subjects and compared with published repertoires and the VDJdb database. TCRdb ran its own pipeline on the public reads, namely fastp trimming at Q25 and MiXCR clone calling, and kept in-frame beta chains. CDR3 protein sequences are deduplicated, and each keeps its most common genes and DNA. TCRdb, rather than the study authors, made the V and J calls. The sample data list some 150,000 distinct CDR3 sequences, and 40% to 55% of these were observed just once. The top ten constitute about 1.2% of the sample.

Relative to germline, V is missing 1 base and J is missing 7 bases, with 11 bases of the junction outside any gene match. The CDR3 measures 18 amino acids from cysteine to phenylalanine. The entry retains the CDR3 DNA only, 54 bases that are in frame from base 1. CDR1 LGHNA and CDR2 YSLEER are derived from the germline V gene. The sample is drawn from a study of CD8+CD57+ T cells in acquired aplastic anemia listed by TCRdb under 2018. Notes on the research overall: On average, sorted CD4+ and CD8+ cells yielded around 3.5 ug of extracted DNA, with a range of about 0.18 to 30 ug. A CD8+CD57+ expansion meant a frequency higher than the mean frequency seen in healthy subjects. What the authors observed across the whole study: Between patients and healthy controls, no significant difference in CD8+ Simpson's diversity was found (P=0.060). Although roughly 29 CD8+ CDR3 sequences were shared by patients and controls, these sequences appeared highly expressed in patients and within the immunodominant clones of patients.

The chain joins TRBV4-3 to TRBJ1-6, with TRBD1 matching 9 junction bases. This clonotype originated in a human donor with aplastic anemia. The specimen sequenced was sorted CD4+, CD8+, or CD8+CD57+ T cells (not recorded which) from PBMCs. The CDR3 here reads CASSQAHSQGAKNSPLHF. The DNA is TGCGCCAGCAGCCAAGCCCATTCACAGGGGGCCAAGAATTCACCCCTCCACTTT.